This is a list of T cell receptor beta chains from one sample in a study of cytomegalovirus exposure and HLA in healthy donors. Only in-frame clones appear in the TCRdb table, and some are missing; sequencing was by immunoSEQ multiplex PCR. The sample lists around 160,000 clones, roughly 73% occurring once. Sequencing used PBMCs. The receptors come from a woman aged 40 to 50 in good health and CMV-seropositive. CDR3s include the opening cysteine and the closing phenylalanine or tryptophan. Each record gives: clone size, D gene, J gene, V gene, CDR3 length, CDR3 protein, CDR3 DNA. D genes are given only for firm matches. Expanded clones get a size class; other rows say once, few or many, or leave the size out.

clone_size: -
d_call: -
j_call: TRBJ1-2
v_call: TRBV28
cdr3_length: 14
cdr3_aa: CASTRGGPSYGYTF
cdr3_nt: TGTGCCAGCACCCGGGGGGGTCCTAGCTATGGCTACACCTTC

clone_size: -
d_call: -
j_call: TRBJ1-1
v_call: TRBV7-9
cdr3_length: 14
cdr3_aa: CASSLGTANTEAFF
cdr3_nt: TGTGCCAGCAGCTTAGGGACAGCGAACACTGAAGCTTTCTTT

clone_size: -
d_call: TRBD1
j_call: TRBJ2-7
v_call: TRBV6-5
cdr3_length: 15
cdr3_aa: CASSYKGTGSYEQYF
cdr3_nt: TGTGCCAGCAGTTACAAAGGGACAGGGTCCTACGAGCAGTACTTC

clone_size: -
d_call: TRBD2
j_call: TRBJ2-1
v_call: TRBV11-3
cdr3_length: 14
cdr3_aa: CASSLARTSNEQFF
cdr3_nt: TGTGCCAGCAGCTTAGCAAGGACTAGCAATGAGCAGTTCTTC

clone_size: -
d_call: -
j_call: TRBJ2-3
v_call: TRBV5-1
cdr3_length: 20
cdr3_aa: CASSLDVAGASRGSTDTQYF
cdr3_nt: TGCGCCAGCAGCTTGGATGTTGCAGGGGCGTCGAGGGGAAGCACAGATACGCAGTATTTT

clone_size: -
d_call: -
j_call: TRBJ1-3
v_call: TRBV28
cdr3_length: 15
cdr3_aa: CASSPGSISGNTIYF
cdr3_nt: TGTGCCAGCAGTCCAGGGTCCATCTCTGGAAACACCATATATTTT

clone_size: once
d_call: -
j_call: TRBJ2-5
v_call: TRBV15
cdr3_length: 16
cdr3_aa: CATSREVGRGGETQYF
cdr3_nt: TGTGCCACCAGCAGAGAGGTCGGCAGGGGTGGGGAGACCCAGTACTTC

clone_size: -
d_call: TRBD2
j_call: TRBJ2-2
v_call: TRBV27
cdr3_length: 16
cdr3_aa: CASSSPGSGYTGELFF
cdr3_nt: TGTGCCAGCAGTTCCCCGGGTAGCGGGTACACCGGGGAGCTGTTTTTT

clone_size: -
d_call: -
j_call: TRBJ2-7
v_call: TRBV9
cdr3_length: 13
cdr3_aa: CASSVGVITEQYF
cdr3_nt: TGTGCCAGCAGCGTAGGTGTTATAACCGAGCAGTACTTC

clone_size: once
d_call: TRBD2
j_call: TRBJ2-7
v_call: TRBV2
cdr3_length: 14
cdr3_aa: CASSVTSESYEQYF
cdr3_nt: TGTGCCAGCAGTGTTACTAGCGAATCCTACGAGCAGTACTTC

clone_size: -
d_call: -
j_call: TRBJ2-5
v_call: TRBV10-3
cdr3_length: 16
cdr3_aa: CAISERGRGIGETQYF
cdr3_nt: TGTGCCATCAGTGAGCGGGGCAGGGGTATCGGGGAGACCCAGTACTTC

clone_size: -
d_call: -
j_call: TRBJ1-2
v_call: TRBV2
cdr3_length: 13
cdr3_aa: CASSDTGSVGYTF
cdr3_nt: TGTGCCAGCAGTGATACAGGGAGTGTAGGCTACACCTTC

clone_size: -
d_call: -
j_call: TRBJ2-4
v_call: TRBV9
cdr3_length: 16
cdr3_aa: CASSGRERPTGNIQYF
cdr3_nt: TGTGCCAGCAGCGGCCGGGAACGCCCGACCGGGAACATTCAGTACTTC

clone_size: -
d_call: -
j_call: TRBJ2-1
v_call: TRBV6-5
cdr3_length: 14
cdr3_aa: CASSLVWGTPGTFF
cdr3_nt: TGTGCCAGCAGTTTGGTGTGGGGGACTCCCGGTACGTTCTTC

clone_size: once
d_call: TRBD2
j_call: TRBJ2-2
v_call: TRBV7-3
cdr3_length: 16
cdr3_aa: CASSLMGLAGSGELFF
cdr3_nt: TGTGCCAGCAGCTTAATGGGGTTAGCGGGAAGCGGGGAGCTGTTTTTT

clone_size: -
d_call: -
j_call: TRBJ2-5
v_call: TRBV4-3
cdr3_length: 13
cdr3_aa: CASSPGVQETQYF
cdr3_nt: TGCGCCAGCAGCCCGGGAGTCCAAGAGACCCAGTACTTC

clone_size: -
d_call: -
j_call: TRBJ1-1
v_call: TRBV19
cdr3_length: 14
cdr3_aa: CASSMRRENTEAFF
cdr3_nt: TGTGCCAGTAGTATGAGGCGGGAGAACACTGAAGCTTTCTTT

clone_size: -
d_call: -
j_call: TRBJ2-3
v_call: TRBV27
cdr3_length: 16
cdr3_aa: CASSSRTTPSTDTQYF
cdr3_nt: TGTGCCAGCAGTTCCAGGACTACTCCAAGCACAGATACGCAGTATTTT

clone_size: few
d_call: TRBD1
j_call: TRBJ1-3
v_call: TRBV13
cdr3_length: 16
cdr3_aa: CASSPRQGRSGNTIYF
cdr3_nt: TGTGCCAGCAGCCCCCGACAGGGACGCTCTGGAAACACCATATATTTT

clone_size: -
d_call: -
j_call: TRBJ1-1
v_call: TRBV5-6
cdr3_length: 13
cdr3_aa: CASSLGTRREAFF
cdr3_nt: TGTGCCAGCAGCTTGGGGACAAGACGTGAAGCTTTCTTT

clone_size: -
d_call: TRBD2
j_call: TRBJ2-1
v_call: TRBV11-3
cdr3_length: 15
cdr3_aa: CASSYLAGGTGEQFF
cdr3_nt: TGTGCCAGCAGCTATCTAGCGGGAGGAACAGGTGAGCAGTTCTTC

clone_size: few
d_call: TRBD2
j_call: TRBJ2-2
v_call: TRBV4-1
cdr3_length: 15
cdr3_aa: CASSHLAGPTGELFF
cdr3_nt: TGCGCCAGCAGCCACTTAGCGGGACCGACCGGGGAGCTGTTTTTT

clone_size: -
d_call: TRBD1
j_call: TRBJ2-7
v_call: TRBV27
cdr3_length: 15
cdr3_aa: CASSLLTGGFYEQYF
cdr3_nt: TGTGCCAGCAGTCTTTTGACAGGGGGCTTCTACGAGCAGTACTTC

clone_size: -
d_call: -
j_call: TRBJ2-7
v_call: TRBV7-9
cdr3_length: 15
cdr3_aa: CSSSPTGGPWGEQYF
cdr3_nt: TGTTCCAGCAGCCCCACCGGGGGACCCTGGGGAGAGCAGTACTTC

clone_size: few
d_call: -
j_call: TRBJ2-7
v_call: TRBV7-2
cdr3_length: 15
cdr3_aa: CASSEPGLKAYEQYF
cdr3_nt: TGTGCCAGCAGCGAGCCGGGTCTCAAAGCCTACGAGCAGTACTTC

clone_size: -
d_call: -
j_call: TRBJ1-3
v_call: TRBV7-9
cdr3_length: 15
cdr3_aa: CASSLGQNSGNTIYF
cdr3_nt: TGTGCCAGCAGCTTGGGACAAAACTCTGGAAACACCATATATTTT

clone_size: -
d_call: -
j_call: TRBJ1-4
v_call: TRBV2
cdr3_length: 14
cdr3_aa: CASTGTSTNEKLFF
cdr3_nt: TGTGCCAGCACCGGGACTTCGACTAATGAAAAACTGTTTTTT

clone_size: -
d_call: -
j_call: TRBJ2-7
v_call: TRBV2
cdr3_length: 11
cdr3_aa: CASRGYGEQYF
cdr3_nt: TGTGCCAGCAGGGGTTACGGGGAGCAGTACTTC

clone_size: -
d_call: TRBD1
j_call: TRBJ2-3
v_call: TRBV19
cdr3_length: 15
cdr3_aa: CASSGDRGARDTQYF
cdr3_nt: TGTGCCAGTAGTGGGGACAGGGGGGCAAGAGATACGCAGTATTTT

clone_size: -
d_call: TRBD2
j_call: TRBJ2-2
v_call: TRBV19
cdr3_length: 16
cdr3_aa: CASSILAGGSTGELFF
cdr3_nt: TGTGCCAGTAGTATATTAGCGGGAGGGAGCACCGGGGAGCTGTTTTTT

clone_size: -
d_call: -
j_call: TRBJ2-6
v_call: TRBV5-5
cdr3_length: 17
cdr3_aa: CASSPSRGSTGANVLTF
cdr3_nt: TGTGCCAGCAGCCCGAGTCGGGGGAGCACTGGGGCCAACGTCCTGACTTTC

clone_size: -
d_call: TRBD1
j_call: TRBJ2-7
v_call: TRBV7-2
cdr3_length: 13
cdr3_aa: CASSFGQGYEQYF
cdr3_nt: TGTGCCAGCAGCTTCGGACAGGGATACGAGCAGTACTTC

clone_size: -
d_call: TRBD1
j_call: TRBJ2-7
v_call: TRBV27
cdr3_length: 15
cdr3_aa: CASSPVNRGSYEQYF
cdr3_nt: TGTGCCAGCAGCCCGGTAAACAGGGGTTCCTACGAGCAGTACTTC

clone_size: -
d_call: -
j_call: TRBJ1-4
v_call: TRBV5-1
cdr3_length: 15
cdr3_aa: CASSFNRLSNEKLFF
cdr3_nt: TGCGCCAGCAGCTTCAACAGGTTATCTAATGAAAAACTGTTTTTT

clone_size: -
d_call: -
j_call: TRBJ2-5
v_call: TRBV18
cdr3_length: 13
cdr3_aa: CASSRGSEETQYF
cdr3_nt: TGTGCCAGCTCCAGGGGAAGCGAAGAGACCCAGTACTTC